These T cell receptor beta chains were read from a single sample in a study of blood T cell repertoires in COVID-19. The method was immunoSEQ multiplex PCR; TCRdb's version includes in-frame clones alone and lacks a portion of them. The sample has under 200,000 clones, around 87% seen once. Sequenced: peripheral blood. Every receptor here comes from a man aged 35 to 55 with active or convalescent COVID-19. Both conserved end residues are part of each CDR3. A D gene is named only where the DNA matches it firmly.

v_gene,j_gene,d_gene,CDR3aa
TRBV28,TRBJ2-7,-,CASSPESSYEQYF
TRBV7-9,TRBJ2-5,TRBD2,CASSLASGGTILQETQYF
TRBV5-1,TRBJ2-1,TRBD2,CASTWEGTTSWNEQFF
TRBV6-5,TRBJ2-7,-,CASSRPGDGTYEQYF
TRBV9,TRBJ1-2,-,CASSSSIQGSGGYTF
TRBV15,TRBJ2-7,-,CATSRDKGRVYEQYF
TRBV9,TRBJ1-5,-,CASSVAPNQPQHF
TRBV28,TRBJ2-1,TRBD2,CASTPYGRRTSGGDEQFF
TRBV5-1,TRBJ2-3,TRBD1,CASSPAGTAADTQYF
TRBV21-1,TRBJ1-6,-,CASSTPPRGNNSPLHF
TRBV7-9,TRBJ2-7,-,CASRAGWGNPYEQYF